This TCR beta chain was retrieved from a study of T cell responses to AZD1222 COVID-19 vaccine. Study results and caveats: Only 5 or 6 individuals given AZD1222 were seropositive at baseline.

Germline CDR1 MNHEY, CDR2 SVGAGI. Trimming took 5 bases from V and 1 from J, leaving 13 bases between them. The CDR3 loop spans 15 amino acids. Sequenced by immunoSEQ multiplex PCR; TCRdb stores in-frame clones only, minus some. The repertoire holds about 130,000 clones, with roughly nine tenths as singletons. About this clone itself: Its matching antigen is unknown.

This TCR was recovered from an adult in good health. The source was peripheral blood, collected on day 0 of AZD1222 vaccination. The chain recombines TRBV6-5 with TRBJ2-3; D is perhaps TRBD1 or TRBD2 (5 bases each). In DNA, the CDR3 is TGTGCCAGCAGTCACTGGGGGACCCGCACAGATACGCAGTATTTT. Protein: CASSHWGTRTDTQYF.